This TCR beta chain was sequenced in a study of T cell changes during pregnancy in multiple sclerosis. Assay used: immunoSEQ multiplex PCR; TCRdb lists only in-frame clones, some missing. The sample records about 98,000 clones, 92% being singletons. This specimen was peripheral blood, taken after pregnancy. The TCR originated in a female donor in good health, enrolled as a control in a pregnancy study.

CDR3: CTSSQRGDRENQPQHF. The CDR3 coding sequence is TGCACCAGCAGCCAAAGGGGGGACAGGGAGAATCAGCCCCAGCATTTT. The genes are TRBV1 and TRBJ1-5; TRBD1, as called in the table, went unchecked against the DNA. TRBV1 is tagged as a pseudogene. CDR3 length: 16 amino acids.